This T cell receptor (beta chain) was identified during a study of a mutant IDH1 vaccine in newly diagnosed glioma. Study details: The patients were given eight vaccinations, one each in weeks 1, 3, 5, 7, 11, 15, 19 and 23.

V gave up 0 bases and J gave up 2 bases, with 7 bases separating them. Germline-derived CDR1 and CDR2 are SGHTA and FQGTGA. This CDR3 spans 15 amino acids. Concerning this clone itself: Antigen unknown.

Method: immunoSEQ multiplex PCR; TCRdb's copy keeps in-frame clones and lacks some. Found here are around 78,000 clones, roughly 91% of them singletons; the top ten hold about 0.6%. Specified time point: week 5, during vaccination. Alongside topical imiquimod, each dose of vaccine comprised 300 ug of mutant IDH1 20-mer peptide. The receptor comes from a woman aged 50 to 65 with glioma. The sample was PBMCs, taken from a glioma patient whose treatment included an IDH1 peptide vaccine. The chain carries TRBV7-3 and TRBJ2-2; D ambiguous. This CDR3 is CASSLTGANTGELFF. For the CDR3, the DNA is TGTGCCAGCAGCTTAACAGGCGCCAACACCGGGGAGCTGTTTTTT.